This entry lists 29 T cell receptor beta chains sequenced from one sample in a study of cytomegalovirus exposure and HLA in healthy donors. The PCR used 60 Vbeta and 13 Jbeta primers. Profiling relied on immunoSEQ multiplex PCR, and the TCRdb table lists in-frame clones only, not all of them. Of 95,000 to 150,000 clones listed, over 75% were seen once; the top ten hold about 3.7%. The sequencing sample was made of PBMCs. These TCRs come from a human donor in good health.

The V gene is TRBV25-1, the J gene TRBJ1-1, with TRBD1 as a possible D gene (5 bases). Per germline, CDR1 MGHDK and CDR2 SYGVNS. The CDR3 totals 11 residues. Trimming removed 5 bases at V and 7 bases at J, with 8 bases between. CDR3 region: CASSTRGEAFF. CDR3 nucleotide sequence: TGTGCCAGCAGTACAAGGGGTGAAGCTTTCTTT.

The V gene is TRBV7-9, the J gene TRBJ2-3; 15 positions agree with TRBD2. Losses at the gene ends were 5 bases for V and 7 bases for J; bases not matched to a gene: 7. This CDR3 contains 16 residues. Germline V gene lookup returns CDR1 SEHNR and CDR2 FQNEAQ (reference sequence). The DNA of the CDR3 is TGTGCCAGCAGCCCGACAGGGACTAGCGGGAGGTATACGCAGTATTTT. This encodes CASSPTGTSGRYTQYF.

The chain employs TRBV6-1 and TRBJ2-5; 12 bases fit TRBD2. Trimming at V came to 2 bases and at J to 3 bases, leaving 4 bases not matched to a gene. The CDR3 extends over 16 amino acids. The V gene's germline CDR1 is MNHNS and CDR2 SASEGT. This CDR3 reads CASSEITSGRKETQYF. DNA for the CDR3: TGTGCCAGCAGTGAAATTACTAGCGGGAGGAAAGAGACCCAGTACTTC.

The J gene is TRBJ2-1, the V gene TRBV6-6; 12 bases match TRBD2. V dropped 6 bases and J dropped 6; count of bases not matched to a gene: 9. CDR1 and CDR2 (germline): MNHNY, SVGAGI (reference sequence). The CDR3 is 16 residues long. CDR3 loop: CASSAPTSGRGNEQFF. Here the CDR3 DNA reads TGTGCCAGCAGCGCTCCGACTAGCGGGAGAGGCAATGAGCAGTTCTTC.

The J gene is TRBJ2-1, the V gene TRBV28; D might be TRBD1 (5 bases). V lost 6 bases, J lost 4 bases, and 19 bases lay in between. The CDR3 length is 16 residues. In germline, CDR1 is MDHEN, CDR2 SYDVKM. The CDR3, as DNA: TGTGCCAGCAGCTCGGTGGGGCAGGGAAATTACAATGAGCAGTTCTTC. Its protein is CASSSVGQGNYNEQFF. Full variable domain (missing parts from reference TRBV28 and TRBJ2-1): DVKVTQSSRYLVKRTGEKVFLECVQDMDHENMFWYRQDPGLGLRLIYFSYDVKMKEKGDIPEGYSVSREKKERFSLILESASTNQTSMYLCASSSVGQGNYNEQFFGPGTRLTVL.

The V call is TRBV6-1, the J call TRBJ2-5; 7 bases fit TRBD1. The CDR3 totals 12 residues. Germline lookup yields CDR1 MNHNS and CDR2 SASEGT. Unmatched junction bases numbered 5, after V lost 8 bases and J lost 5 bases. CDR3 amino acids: CASQGQWETQYF. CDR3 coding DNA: TGTGCCAGCCAGGGACAGTGGGAGACCCAGTACTTC.

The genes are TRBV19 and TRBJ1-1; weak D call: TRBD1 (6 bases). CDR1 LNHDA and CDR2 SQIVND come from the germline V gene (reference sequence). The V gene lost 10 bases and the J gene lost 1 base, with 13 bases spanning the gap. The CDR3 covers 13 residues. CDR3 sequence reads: CATETGWNTEAFF. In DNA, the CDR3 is TGTGCCACTGAGACAGGATGGAACACTGAAGCTTTCTTT.

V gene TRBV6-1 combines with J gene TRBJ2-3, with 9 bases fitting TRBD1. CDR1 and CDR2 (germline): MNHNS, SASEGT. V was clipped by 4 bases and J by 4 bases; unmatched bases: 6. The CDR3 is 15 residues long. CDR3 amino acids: CASSGNRGRADTQYF. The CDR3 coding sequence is TGTGCCAGCAGTGGAAACAGGGGGCGCGCAGATACGCAGTATTTT.

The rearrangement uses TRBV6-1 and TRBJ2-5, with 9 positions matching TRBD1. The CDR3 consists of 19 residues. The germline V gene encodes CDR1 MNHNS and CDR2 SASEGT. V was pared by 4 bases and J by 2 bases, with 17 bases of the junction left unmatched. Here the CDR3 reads CASSVHDRGVPASQETQYF. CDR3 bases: TGTGCCAGCAGTGTCCACGACAGGGGGGTCCCCGCGTCTCAAGAGACCCAGTACTTC.

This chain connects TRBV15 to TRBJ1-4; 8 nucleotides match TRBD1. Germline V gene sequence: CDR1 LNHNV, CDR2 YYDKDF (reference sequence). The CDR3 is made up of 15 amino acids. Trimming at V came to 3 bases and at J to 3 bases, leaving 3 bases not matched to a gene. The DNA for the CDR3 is TGTGCCACCAGCAGTAGACAGGGGCCTAATGAAAAACTGTTTTTT. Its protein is CATSSRQGPNEKLFF.

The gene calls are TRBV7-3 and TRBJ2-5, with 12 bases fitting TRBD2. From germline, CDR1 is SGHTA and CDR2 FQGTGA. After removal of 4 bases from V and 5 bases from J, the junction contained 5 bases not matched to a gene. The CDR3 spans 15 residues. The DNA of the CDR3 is TGTGCCAGCAGCTCCCTAGCGGGAGGGGATGAGACCCAGTACTTC. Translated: CASSSLAGGDETQYF.

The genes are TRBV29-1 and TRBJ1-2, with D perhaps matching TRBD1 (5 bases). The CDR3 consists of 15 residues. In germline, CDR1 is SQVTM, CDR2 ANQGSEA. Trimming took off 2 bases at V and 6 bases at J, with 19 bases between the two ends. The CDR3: CSVESADRDGHGYTF. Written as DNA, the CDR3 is TGCAGCGTTGAATCAGCCGACAGAGACGGACATGGCTACACCTTC.

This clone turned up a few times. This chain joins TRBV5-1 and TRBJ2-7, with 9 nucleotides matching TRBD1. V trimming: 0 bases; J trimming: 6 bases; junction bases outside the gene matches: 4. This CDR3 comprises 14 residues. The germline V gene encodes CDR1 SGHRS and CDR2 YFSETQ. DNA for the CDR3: TGCGCCAGCAGCTTGGTGGGACAGGGAGGCGAGCAGTACTTC. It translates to CASSLVGQGGEQYF. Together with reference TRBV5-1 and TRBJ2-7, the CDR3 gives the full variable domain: KAGVTQTPRYLIKTRGQQVTLSCSPISGHRSVSWYQQTPGQGLQFLFEYFSETQRNKGNFPGRFSGRQFSNSRSEMNVSTLELGDSALYLCASSLVGQGGEQYFGPGTRLTVT.

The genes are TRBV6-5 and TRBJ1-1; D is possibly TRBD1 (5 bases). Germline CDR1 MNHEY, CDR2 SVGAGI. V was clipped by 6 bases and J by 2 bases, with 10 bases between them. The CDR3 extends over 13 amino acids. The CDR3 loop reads CASSRRENTEAFF. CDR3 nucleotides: TGTGCCAGCAGCCGCAGGGAAAACACTGAAGCTTTCTTT.

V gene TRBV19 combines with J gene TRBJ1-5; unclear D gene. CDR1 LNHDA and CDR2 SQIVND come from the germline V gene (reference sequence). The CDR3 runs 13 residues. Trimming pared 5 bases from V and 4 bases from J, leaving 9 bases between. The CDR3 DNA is TGTGCCAGTAGTTCCTACAGAAATCAGCCCCAGCATTTT. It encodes CASSSYRNQPQHF.

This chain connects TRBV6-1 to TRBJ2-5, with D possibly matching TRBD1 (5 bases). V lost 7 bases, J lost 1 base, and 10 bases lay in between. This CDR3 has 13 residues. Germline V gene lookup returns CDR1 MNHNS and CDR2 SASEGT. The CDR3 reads CASNRQGQETQYF. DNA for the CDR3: TGTGCCAGCAATCGGCAGGGCCAAGAGACCCAGTACTTC.

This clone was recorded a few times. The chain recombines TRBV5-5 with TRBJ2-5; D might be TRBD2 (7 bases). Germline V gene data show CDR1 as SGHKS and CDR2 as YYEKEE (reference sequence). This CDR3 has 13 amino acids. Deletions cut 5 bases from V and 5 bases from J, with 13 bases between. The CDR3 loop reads CASRGGGGETQYF. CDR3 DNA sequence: TGTGCCAGCAGGGGCGGGGGCGGCGAGACCCAGTACTTC.

Here the CDR3 reads CASSPHRRGRVRDTQYF. Here the CDR3 DNA reads TGTGCCAGCAGCCCCCACCGACGCGGGAGGGTGAGAGATACGCAGTATTTT. This chain uses TRBV14 with TRBJ2-3; 9 bases agree with TRBD2. The CDR3 spans 17 residues. Trimming cost V 4 bases and J 5 bases; bases outside gene matches: 13. In germline, CDR1 is SGHDN, CDR2 FVKESK.

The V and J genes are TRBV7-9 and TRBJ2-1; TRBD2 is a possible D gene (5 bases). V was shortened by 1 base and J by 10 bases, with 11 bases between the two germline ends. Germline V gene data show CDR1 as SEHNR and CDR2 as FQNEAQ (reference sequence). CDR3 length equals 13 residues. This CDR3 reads CASSLEVSGEQFF. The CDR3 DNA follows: TGTGCCAGCAGCTTAGAGGTGTCGGGGGAGCAGTTCTTC.

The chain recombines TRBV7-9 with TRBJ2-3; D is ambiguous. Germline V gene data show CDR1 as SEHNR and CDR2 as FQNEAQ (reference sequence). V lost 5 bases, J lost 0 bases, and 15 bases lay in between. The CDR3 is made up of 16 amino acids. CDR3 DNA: TGTGCCAGCAGCCGCGGATCTGAAGGCAGCACAGATACGCAGTATTTT. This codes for CASSRGSEGSTDTQYF. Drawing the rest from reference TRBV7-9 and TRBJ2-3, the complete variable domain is DTGVSQNPRHKITKRGQNVTFRCDPISEHNRLYWYRQTLGQGPEFLTYFQNEAQLEKSRLLSDRFSAERPKGSFSTLEIQRTEQGDSAMYLCASSRGSEGSTDTQYFGPGTRLTVL.

The CDR3 here is CAWRSGQGGTYTEAFF. In DNA, the CDR3 is TGTGCCTGGAGGTCGGGACAGGGTGGGACATACACTGAAGCTTTCTTT. This chain uses TRBV30 with TRBJ1-1, with 9 bases matching TRBD1. Germline lookup yields CDR1 GTSNPN and CDR2 SVGIG (reference sequence). Losses at the gene ends were 3 bases for V and 3 bases for J; bases not matched to a gene: 11. This CDR3 is 16 amino acids long.

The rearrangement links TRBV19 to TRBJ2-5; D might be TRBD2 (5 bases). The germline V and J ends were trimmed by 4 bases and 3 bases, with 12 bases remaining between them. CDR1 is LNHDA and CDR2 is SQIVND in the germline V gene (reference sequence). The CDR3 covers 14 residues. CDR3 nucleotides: TGTGCCAGTAGTACGTCCCCCGGGGAAGAGACCCAGTACTTC. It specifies CASSTSPGEETQYF.

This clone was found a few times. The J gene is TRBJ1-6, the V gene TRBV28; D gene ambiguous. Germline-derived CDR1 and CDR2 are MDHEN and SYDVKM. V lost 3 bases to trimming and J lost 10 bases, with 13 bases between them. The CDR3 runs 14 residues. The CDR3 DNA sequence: TGTGCCAGCAGTTTGGTCAGTATTGGCTCACCCCTCCACTTT. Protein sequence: CASSLVSIGSPLHF.

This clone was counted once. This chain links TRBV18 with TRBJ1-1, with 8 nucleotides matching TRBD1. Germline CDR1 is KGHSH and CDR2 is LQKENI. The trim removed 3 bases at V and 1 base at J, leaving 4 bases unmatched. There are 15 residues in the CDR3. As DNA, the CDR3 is TGTGCCAGCTCACCCATACAGGGGGAGAACACTGAAGCTTTCTTT. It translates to CASSPIQGENTEAFF.

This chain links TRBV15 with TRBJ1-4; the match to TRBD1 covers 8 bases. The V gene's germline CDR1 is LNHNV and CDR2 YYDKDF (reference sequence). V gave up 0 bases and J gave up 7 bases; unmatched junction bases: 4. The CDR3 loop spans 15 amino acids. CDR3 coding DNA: TGTGCCACCAGCAGAGATCAGGGGGCCACTGAAAAACTGTTTTTT. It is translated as CATSRDQGATEKLFF.

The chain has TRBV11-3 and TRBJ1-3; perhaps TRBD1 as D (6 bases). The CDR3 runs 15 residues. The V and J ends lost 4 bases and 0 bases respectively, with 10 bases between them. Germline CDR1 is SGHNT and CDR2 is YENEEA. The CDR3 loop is CASSSWTVSGNTIYF. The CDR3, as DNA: TGTGCCAGCAGCTCCTGGACAGTCTCTGGAAACACCATATATTTT.

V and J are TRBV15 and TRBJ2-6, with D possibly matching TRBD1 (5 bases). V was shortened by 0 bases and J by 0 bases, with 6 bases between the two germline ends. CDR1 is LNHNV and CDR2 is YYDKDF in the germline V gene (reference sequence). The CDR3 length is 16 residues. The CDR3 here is CATSRDTGSGANVLTF. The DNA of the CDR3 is TGTGCCACCAGCAGAGACACAGGCTCTGGGGCCAACGTCCTGACTTTC.

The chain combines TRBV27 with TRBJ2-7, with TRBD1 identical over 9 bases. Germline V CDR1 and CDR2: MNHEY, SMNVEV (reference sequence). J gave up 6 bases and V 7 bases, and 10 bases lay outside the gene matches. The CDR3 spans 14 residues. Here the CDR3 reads CASTRTGGISEQYF. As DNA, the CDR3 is TGTGCCAGCACCCGCACAGGGGGCATCTCCGAGCAGTACTTC.

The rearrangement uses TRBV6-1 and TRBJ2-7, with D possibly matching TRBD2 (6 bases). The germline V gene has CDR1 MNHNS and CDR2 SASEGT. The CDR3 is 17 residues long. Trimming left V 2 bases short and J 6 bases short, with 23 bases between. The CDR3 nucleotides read TGTGCCAGCAGTGAAAGTTTGGGACTTGGACGGACGGCCGAGCAGTACTTC. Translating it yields CASSESLGLGRTAEQYF.